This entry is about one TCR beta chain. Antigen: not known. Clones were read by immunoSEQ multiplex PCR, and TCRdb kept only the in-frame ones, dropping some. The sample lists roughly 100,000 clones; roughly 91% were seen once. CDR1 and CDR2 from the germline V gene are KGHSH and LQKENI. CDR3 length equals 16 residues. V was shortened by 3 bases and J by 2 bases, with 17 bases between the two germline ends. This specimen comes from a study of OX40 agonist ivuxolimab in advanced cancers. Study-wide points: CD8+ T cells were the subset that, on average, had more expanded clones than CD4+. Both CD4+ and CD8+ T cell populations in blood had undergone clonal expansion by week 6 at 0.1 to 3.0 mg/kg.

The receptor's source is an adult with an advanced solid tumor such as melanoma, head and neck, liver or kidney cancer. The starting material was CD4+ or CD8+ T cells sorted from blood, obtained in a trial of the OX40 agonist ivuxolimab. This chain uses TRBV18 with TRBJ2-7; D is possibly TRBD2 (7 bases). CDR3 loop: CASSPSGGGDTYEQYF. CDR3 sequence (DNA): TGTGCCAGCTCACCCTCGGGAGGAGGGGACACCTACGAGCAGTACTTC.